This T cell receptor (beta chain) was obtained from a study of post-analysis software for immune sequencing data. Study context: The cohort encompassed relapsing-remitting, secondary progressive and progressive-relapsing multiple sclerosis disease courses. Regarding the study as a whole: Patients used a few TRBV segments, including TRBV5-6, TRBV5-1 and TRBV20-1, more often than controls.

Germline V gene data show CDR1 as SEHNR and CDR2 as FQNEAQ (reference sequence). The CDR3 runs to 12 residues. cDNA libraries of TCR beta carried unique molecular identifiers. TCRdb independently ran MiXCR on the PCR reads; one entry per CDR3 protein. The table has just over 250,000 distinct CDR3 sequences, about 40% seen once. Comment on this clonotype: The antigen remains undetermined. This could be a read error, since a much larger clone is one nucleotide away.

The TCR comes from a girl aged 10-17 years with multiple sclerosis. The material sequenced was blood. The chain carries TRBV7-9 and TRBJ2-1; D remains ambiguous. The CDR3 bases are TGTGCCAGCAGCTTACAACTCAATGAGCGGTTCTTC. Amino acids: CASSLQLNERFF.